This T cell receptor beta chain originates from a study of blood T cell repertoires in COVID-19. Original handling: Counts of nucleated cells, estimated from reference gene primer amplification, were obtained. Sequencing was performed with immunoSEQ multiplex PCR; in TCRdb, only in-frame clones are kept and a portion is missing. V and J calls and clone size follow that table, whereas D and trimming were derived from the DNA. Among some 160,000 clones listed, roughly 77% were seen once. Sequences were obtained from peripheral blood. The source is a man in his 60s with acute or convalescent COVID-19.

CDR3 region: CASSGQSSYNSPLHF. The CDR3 nucleotides read TGTGCCAGCAGTGGACAGAGCTCCTATAATTCACCCCTCCACTTT. This sequence joins TRBV2 and TRBJ1-6; D is perhaps TRBD1 (5 bases). The V end lost 4 bases, the J end lost 0 bases, and 7 bases lay between the germline ends. CDR3 size: 15 residues. Germline V gene lookup returns CDR1 SNHLY and CDR2 FYNNEI. Based on the CDR3 plus reference TRBV2 and TRBJ1-6, the full variable domain is EPEVTQTPSHQVTQMGQEVILRCVPISNHLYFYWYRQILGQKVEFLVSFYNNEISEKSEIFDDQFSVERPDGSNFTLKIRSTKLEDSAMYFCASSGQSSYNSPLHFGNGTRLTVT.